The 9 T cell receptor beta chains below were found in one sample sequenced in a study of regulatory T cells in long-lasting Graves disease. Time point defined: persistent/refractory GD, antithyroid drugs over 5 years with positive TRAb. Preparation of the TCR library used RNA extracted from PBMCs. According to the study, TCR beta libraries were built with iRepertoire HTBI primers and CDR3-region Arm-PCR. One entry per CDR3 protein results from TCRdb running MiXCR on the multiplex PCR reads. In the table there are approximately 500,000 distinct CDR3 sequences, under 25% of which are singletons. Here the sequenced sample was peripheral blood mononuclear cells (PBMCs), taken when the disease was refractory, from a patient treated with antithyroid drugs. The source of these receptors is a female donor with Graves disease.

This clonotype has a count of ten or more. The genes are TRBV12-3 or TRBV12-4 and TRBJ2-2, with 9 bases that match TRBD1. The CDR3 is 15 residues long. J gave up 8 bases and V 5 bases, and 9 bases lay outside the gene matches. CDR3 coding DNA: TGTGCCAGCAGTCCGAGACAGGGGGGGACAGGGGAGCTGTTTTTT. Amino acids: CASSPRQGGTGELFF.

This clonotype was seen a few times. For the CDR3, the DNA is TGTGCCAGCAGCACAAACCGGGACAGGATATCCGCTAACTATGGCTACACCTTC. Its protein product is CASSTNRDRISANYGYTF. The rearrangement joins TRBV6-2 or TRBV6-3 to TRBJ1-2; 8 bases match TRBD1. Germline lookup yields CDR1 MNHEY and CDR2 SVGEGT. Trimming removed 6 bases from V and 0 bases from J; junction bases left unmatched: 15. The CDR3 has 18 amino acids.

This clonotype was counted between two and nine times. V is TRBV20-1 and J is TRBJ2-7, with TRBD1 matching 9 bases. From germline, CDR1 is DFQATT and CDR2 SNEGSKA (reference sequence). The CDR3 contains 17 residues. Germline trimming cut 0 bases from V and 3 bases from J; bases unmatched to any gene: 12. The CDR3 bases are TGCAGTGCTAGAGATAAAGGAGGACAGGGGATCAGCTACGAGCAGTACTTC. This sequence encodes CSARDKGGQGISYEQYF.

This clonotype occurred a few times. The V gene is TRBV2, the J gene TRBJ2-1; D gene unclear. Between the trimmed V and J ends, which lost 8 bases and 6 bases, there was a span of 11 bases. Looked up from germline, CDR1 is SNHLY and CDR2 is FYNNEI. The CDR3 extends over 12 amino acids. DNA of the CDR3: TGTGCCAGCGCCGACGTTTCCAATGAGCAGTTCTTC. It codes for CASADVSNEQFF.

The rearrangement links TRBV11-2 to TRBJ2-2; the D is unclear. The CDR3 sequence is 14 residues long. V was pared by 2 bases and J by 4 bases, with 8 bases between. Per the germline V gene, CDR1 is SGHAT and CDR2 is FQNNGV. This chain's CDR3 is CASSLLVSTGELFF. In nucleotides, the CDR3 is TGTGCCAGCAGCTTACTGGTTAGCACCGGGGAGCTGTTTTTT.

The chain couples TRBV3-1 to TRBJ2-1; D unclear. The CDR3 is made up of 14 amino acids. Germline CDR1 and CDR2: LGHDT and YNNKEL (reference sequence). The V gene lost 4 bases and the J gene lost 0 bases, with 7 bases spanning the gap. The CDR3 DNA follows: TGTGCCAGCAGCCCCCTCAGCTCCTACAATGAGCAGTTCTTC. It yields the protein CASSPLSSYNEQFF.

This clonotype appeared a single time. The genes are TRBV6-1 and TRBJ1-2; 7 positions agree with TRBD1. Per germline, CDR1 MNHNS and CDR2 SASEGT. V lost 7 bases to trimming and J lost 8 bases; unmatched junction nucleotides: 22. The CDR3 totals 17 residues. CDR3 sequence reads: CASTFTPGSRDSKGYTF. The CDR3 DNA sequence: TGTGCCAGCACGTTTACCCCGGGGTCCCGGGACAGTAAAGGCTACACCTTC.

This clonotype was counted at least ten times. The chain joins TRBV6-1 to TRBJ2-5, with 8 positions matching TRBD1. Germline-derived CDR1 and CDR2 are MNHNS and SASEGT. The CDR3 covers 14 residues. J lost 4 bases, V lost 7 bases, and 8 bases had no gene match. CDR3 sequence: CASTERTGTETQYF. Here the CDR3 DNA reads TGTGCCAGCACCGAAAGGACAGGGACAGAGACCCAGTACTTC.

The chain carries TRBV2 and TRBJ1-6, with D perhaps matching TRBD1 (6 bases). V shed 6 bases and J shed 5 bases, with 11 bases lying between them. Germline V gene lookup returns CDR1 SNHLY and CDR2 FYNNEI. This CDR3 is 14 amino acids long. The CDR3 DNA sequence: TGTGCCAGCAGAGGACAGAGAAATAATTCACCCCTCCACTTT. This codes for CASRGQRNNSPLHF.